The 32 T cell receptor beta chains given below trace back to one sample, sequenced in a study of blood T cell repertoires in COVID-19. Clones were read by immunoSEQ multiplex PCR, and TCRdb kept only the in-frame ones, dropping some. This table holds over 200,000 clones, around 80% found once. Sequencing was carried out using peripheral blood. The receptor set was obtained from a woman older than 75 with active or convalescent COVID-19.

The V call is TRBV30, the J call TRBJ1-2; 8 bases map to TRBD1. V lost 4 bases to trimming and J lost 2 bases; unmatched junction nucleotides: 3. Germline-derived CDR1 and CDR2 are GTSNPN and SVGIG (reference sequence). CDR3 length: 13 amino acids. CDR3 sequence (DNA): TGTGCCTGGACCGGGACAGGAAACTATGGCTACACCTTC. Translating it yields CAWTGTGNYGYTF.

The gene calls are TRBV6-5 and TRBJ1-3; weak D call: TRBD1 (5 bases). Germline values: CDR1 MNHEY, CDR2 SVGAGI. The CDR3 is 15 residues long. With 6 bases removed from V and 3 bases from J, the gap between germline ends came to 15 bases. CDR3: CASSRRAQGGNTIYF. The CDR3 region has the DNA TGTGCCAGCAGCCGCCGGGCCCAGGGTGGAAACACCATATATTTT.

V is TRBV5-1 and J is TRBJ1-3, with a weak D call TRBD1 (6 bases). Trimming stripped 4 bases from V and 0 bases from J, with 20 bases between. The CDR3 extends over 18 amino acids. The germline gives CDR1 SGHRS, CDR2 YFSETQ. The CDR3, as DNA: TGCGCCAGCAGCCACTCAACGCGGGGGACAAGCTCTGGAAACACCATATATTTT. Encoded protein: CASSHSTRGTSSGNTIYF. The full variable domain, in which reference TRBV5-1 and TRBJ1-3 provide the parts outside the CDR3, is KAGVTQTPRYLIKTRGQQVTLSCSPISGHRSVSWYQQTPGQGLQFLFEYFSETQRNKGNFPGRFSGRQFSNSRSEMNVSTLELGDSALYLCASSHSTRGTSSGNTIYFGEGSWLTVV.

This clone occurred a few times. The V call is TRBV7-9, the J call TRBJ1-1; TRBD1 aligns across 9 bases. CDR1 and CDR2 (germline): SEHNR, FQNEAQ (reference sequence). This CDR3 has 15 residues. V was clipped by 2 bases and J by 12 bases; unmatched bases: 13. CDR3 sequence: CASSLLPGTGYNTFF. The CDR3 DNA reads as TGTGCCAGCAGCTTACTGCCCGGGACAGGGTACAATACTTTCTTT.

The rearrangement uses TRBV2 and TRBJ2-3; 10 nucleotides match TRBD2. Trimming cost V 6 bases and J 6 bases; bases outside gene matches: 9. Germline V CDR1 and CDR2: SNHLY, FYNNEI. CDR3 length: 15 amino acids. CDR3 in amino acids: CASSSAGGPGDTQYF. The CDR3 nucleotides read TGTGCCAGCAGCTCAGCGGGGGGGCCAGGGGATACGCAGTATTTT. The full variable domain, completed using reference TRBV2 and TRBJ2-3, is EPEVTQTPSHQVTQMGQEVILRCVPISNHLYFYWYRQILGQKVEFLVSFYNNEISEKSEIFDDQFSVERPDGSNFTLKIRSTKLEDSAMYFCASSSAGGPGDTQYFGPGTRLTVL.

The J gene is TRBJ2-5, the V gene TRBV27, with TRBD2 matching 8 bases. V was clipped by 6 bases and J by 1 base; unmatched bases: 7. The CDR3 is 15 amino acids. Germline CDR1 and CDR2: MNHEY and SMNVEV (reference sequence). CDR3 in amino acids: CASSSGGVVQETQYF. In DNA form, the CDR3 reads TGTGCCAGCAGCTCCGGGGGGGTGGTCCAAGAGACCCAGTACTTC.

The J gene is TRBJ2-1, the V gene TRBV19; D is perhaps TRBD2 (5 bases). Trimming took 5 bases from V and 4 from J, leaving 24 bases between them. This CDR3 comprises 18 residues. Germline V gene lookup returns CDR1 LNHDA and CDR2 SQIVND (reference sequence). CDR3: CASSLGPGKSGIYNEQFF. The CDR3 nucleotides read TGTGCCAGTAGTCTTGGGCCGGGAAAAAGCGGAATATACAATGAGCAGTTCTTC.

The chain carries TRBV7-6 and TRBJ2-1, with TRBD2 identical over 13 bases. Per the germline V gene, CDR1 is SGHVS and CDR2 is FNYEAQ. CDR3 length equals 14 residues. Trimming at V came to 3 bases and at J to 11 bases, leaving 4 bases not matched to a gene. CDR3 sequence: CASSLGLAGKKQFF. In nucleotides, the CDR3 is TGTGCCAGCAGCTTGGGACTAGCGGGAAAAAAGCAGTTCTTC.

This clone was picked up one time. V is TRBV5-1 and J is TRBJ2-7, with D maybe TRBD1 (6 bases). The CDR3 has 15 residues. V was shortened by 4 bases and J by 3 bases, with 17 bases between the two germline ends. The germline V gene has CDR1 SGHRS and CDR2 YFSETQ. The CDR3 is CASSLNEGGLYEQYF. The CDR3 nucleotides are TGCGCCAGCAGCCTTAATGAAGGGGGTCTCTACGAGCAGTACTTC. The whole variable domain, remainder taken from reference TRBV5-1 and TRBJ2-7, is KAGVTQTPRYLIKTRGQQVTLSCSPISGHRSVSWYQQTPGQGLQFLFEYFSETQRNKGNFPGRFSGRQFSNSRSEMNVSTLELGDSALYLCASSLNEGGLYEQYFGPGTRLTVT.

The DNA of the CDR3 is TGTGCCAGCAGCTCGGTCCTAGCGGGGATTAATGAGCAGTTCTTC. Encoded protein: CASSSVLAGINEQFF. The rearrangement uses TRBV5-4 and TRBJ2-1, with 9 bases aligning to TRBD2. The CDR3 runs to 15 residues. The V gene end was trimmed by 3 bases and the J gene end by 7 bases; junction bases not matched to a gene: 8. The germline V gene has CDR1 SGHNT and CDR2 YYREEE (reference sequence).

This clone occurred once. The chain combines TRBV9 with TRBJ2-1; the D gene is possibly TRBD2 (6 bases). The germline gives CDR1 SGDLS, CDR2 YYNGEE. V was shortened by 1 base and J by 4 bases, with 12 bases between the two germline ends. The CDR3 covers 15 residues. CDR3 sequence reads: CASSVTSTSYNEQFF. The DNA for the CDR3 is TGTGCCAGCAGCGTAACTAGCACGAGTTACAATGAGCAGTTCTTC.

The V gene is TRBV5-1, the J gene TRBJ1-1; maybe TRBD1 (5 bases). Per germline, CDR1 SGHRS and CDR2 YFSETQ. This CDR3 comprises 15 residues. V was clipped by 2 bases and J by 4 bases, with 15 bases between them. Written as DNA, the CDR3 is TGCGCCAGCAGCTTTGGAGGGGTATTGGGCACTGAAGCTTTCTTT. It encodes CASSFGGVLGTEAFF.

The chain recombines TRBV18 with TRBJ2-7, with 7 bases lining up with TRBD1. V lost 5 bases to trimming and J lost 0 bases; unmatched junction nucleotides: 4. There are 14 residues in the CDR3. Germline CDR1 reads KGHSH; CDR2 reads LQKENI. The CDR3 region is CASSSGQTSYEQYF. The CDR3 nucleotides read TGTGCCAGCTCATCGGGACAGACCTCCTACGAGCAGTACTTC.

The rearrangement joins TRBV5-1 to TRBJ2-7, with D tentatively TRBD1 (6 bases). V lost 2 bases, J lost 0 bases, and 9 bases lay in between. Germline CDR1 reads SGHRS; CDR2 reads YFSETQ. The CDR3 sequence is 14 residues long. DNA of the CDR3: TGCGCCAGCAGCTTCCGGGACAACTCCTACGAGCAGTACTTC. Translated, it gives CASSFRDNSYEQYF.

The chain carries TRBV21-1 and TRBJ2-7; the table names TRBD1, a call not compared with the DNA. TRBV21-1 is designated a pseudogene. The CDR3 extends over 17 amino acids. The CDR3 loop is CASIYTRLGQDSYEQYF. CDR3 sequence (DNA): TGTGCCAGCATCTATACGAGGCTCGGACAGGACTCCTACGAGCAGTACTTC.

The chain links TRBV5-1 to TRBJ2-2; D gene uncertain. This CDR3 region has 16 residues. V was pared by 0 bases and J by 6 bases, with 15 bases between. The germline CDR1 and CDR2 sequences are SGHRS and YFSETQ. The CDR3 bases are TGCGCCAGCAGCTTGGCCTTAGTAAGTCGGGCCGGGGAGCTGTTTTTT. This encodes CASSLALVSRAGELFF.

The table lists this clone with a few counts. The chain employs TRBV7-9 and TRBJ1-5; TRBD1 might be the D (6 bases). V lost 2 bases, J lost 3 bases, and 8 bases lay in between. The germline V gene encodes CDR1 SEHNR and CDR2 FQNEAQ (reference sequence). This CDR3 region has 14 residues. The CDR3 nucleotides read TGTGCCAGCAGCTTAACAGGGCTCAATCAGCCCCAGCATTTT. Translating it yields CASSLTGLNQPQHF. The full variable domain, with the rest looked up from reference TRBV7-9 and TRBJ1-5, is DTGVSQNPRHKITKRGQNVTFRCDPISEHNRLYWYRQTLGQGPEFLTYFQNEAQLEKSRLLSDRFSAERPKGSFSTLEIQRTEQGDSAMYLCASSLTGLNQPQHFGDGTRLSIL.

This sequence joins TRBV9 and TRBJ2-1, with D maybe TRBD2 (6 bases). This CDR3 region has 15 residues. V was trimmed by 0 bases and J by 7 bases, leaving 14 bases between them. Germline V gene sequence: CDR1 SGDLS, CDR2 YYNGEE. The CDR3 nucleotides read TGTGCCAGCAGCGTAGCGGCAGGAGGGCGGAATGAGCAGTTCTTC. Its translation: CASSVAAGGRNEQFF.

The CDR3 nucleotides read TGTGCCATCAGTGTTCAAGCGGGAGGGCCTGGGGATGAGCAGTTCTTC. Its translation: CAISVQAGGPGDEQFF. This chain links TRBV10-3 with TRBJ2-1, with 10 bases fitting TRBD2. V was clipped by 4 bases and J by 8 bases; unmatched bases: 11. The germline V gene encodes CDR1 ENHRY and CDR2 SYGVKD. The CDR3 is made up of 16 amino acids.

This chain links TRBV18 with TRBJ2-2; 10 nucleotides agree with TRBD1. CDR3 size: 14 residues. Germline V gene data show CDR1 as KGHSH and CDR2 as LQKENI. With V trimmed by 6 bases and J by 6 bases, 4 bases remained unmatched. This chain's CDR3 is CASSQDRGAGELFF. The DNA for the CDR3 is TGTGCCAGCTCGCAGGACAGGGGGGCCGGGGAGCTGTTTTTT.

This clone was seen once. The chain links TRBV5-4 to TRBJ2-3; 11 bases match TRBD2. V was clipped by 3 bases and J by 1 base; unmatched bases: 4. The V gene's germline CDR1 is SGHNT and CDR2 YYREEE (reference sequence). The CDR3 spans 16 residues. The CDR3, as DNA: TGTGCCAGCAGCTCCCCGGGACTAGCGGGCACAGATACGCAGTATTTT. Translated, it gives CASSSPGLAGTDTQYF. Combining the CDR3 with reference TRBV5-4 and TRBJ2-3 gives the whole variable domain ETGVTQSPTHLIKTRGQQVTLRCSSQSGHNTVSWYQQALGQGPQFIFQYYREEENGRGNFPPRFSGLQFPNYSSELNVNALELDDSALYLCASSSPGLAGTDTQYFGPGTRLTVL.

The V gene is TRBV27, the J gene TRBJ1-6; no reliable D call. The germline gives CDR1 MNHEY, CDR2 SMNVEV (reference sequence). CDR3 length: 14 residues. V was shortened by 5 bases and J by 4 bases, with 9 bases between the two germline ends. The CDR3 loop reads CASSGSWYNSPLHF. The CDR3 DNA is TGTGCCAGCAGTGGGAGTTGGTATAATTCACCCCTCCACTTT.

J is TRBJ2-7 and V is TRBV5-1; TRBD1 agrees at 9 bases. V shed 0 bases and J 6 bases; nucleotides not matched to a gene: 7. The CDR3 is 15 amino acids. The V gene's germline CDR1 is SGHRS and CDR2 YFSETQ. This chain's CDR3 is CASSLEGTGRSEQYF. The DNA for the CDR3 is TGCGCCAGCAGCTTGGAGGGGACAGGGAGATCCGAGCAGTACTTC.

The V and J genes are TRBV7-2 and TRBJ1-1; 8 bases match TRBD1. Germline-derived CDR1 and CDR2 are SGHTA and FQGNSA. The junction had 7 bases not matched to a gene; V was cut back by 5 bases and J by 5 bases. This CDR3 comprises 14 residues. The chain's CDR3 is CASSPGRGRTEAFF. CDR3 bases: TGTGCCAGCAGCCCTGGCAGGGGGCGTACTGAAGCTTTCTTT. Combining the CDR3 with reference TRBV7-2 and TRBJ1-1 gives the whole variable domain GAGVSQSPSNKVTEKGKDVELRCDPISGHTALYWYRQSLGQGLEFLIYFQGNSAPDKSGLPSDRFSAERTGGSVSTLTIQRTQQEDSAVYLCASSPGRGRTEAFFGQGTRLTVV.

The chain couples TRBV6-1 to TRBJ2-7, with unresolved D. Germline V gives CDR1 MNHNS, CDR2 SASEGT. V was clipped by 1 base and J by 3 bases, with 25 bases between them. This CDR3 region has 19 residues. The CDR3 spells CASSEVSAISKQVLYEQYF. The CDR3 DNA reads as TGTGCCAGCAGTGAAGTCTCCGCTATAAGCAAGCAGGTCCTCTACGAGCAGTACTTC.

This chain uses TRBV11-3 with TRBJ2-3; D possibly corresponds to TRBD1 (6 bases). The CDR3 sequence is 16 residues long. Germline CDR1 SGHNT, CDR2 YENEEA. The V end was cut by 2 bases, the J end by 4 bases, with 16 bases between. The CDR3 protein is CASSLRSGVFADTQYF. CDR3 DNA: TGTGCCAGCAGCTTACGGTCAGGGGTATTCGCAGATACGCAGTATTTT.

This chain uses TRBV7-3 with TRBJ1-1; 7 nucleotides align to TRBD1. CDR3 length: 14 amino acids. Germline CDR1 SGHTA, CDR2 FQGTGA. V gave up 5 bases and J gave up 1 base; unmatched junction bases: 4. This CDR3 reads CASSRQGPNTEAFF. The CDR3 coding sequence is TGTGCCAGCAGCCGACAGGGCCCGAACACTGAAGCTTTCTTT.

The table lists this clone with a few counts. This chain connects TRBV6-2 or TRBV6-3 to TRBJ2-7; tentatively, D is TRBD1 (5 bases). CDR1 is MNHEY and CDR2 is SVGEGT in the germline V gene. V was trimmed by 6 bases and J by 9 bases, leaving 12 bases between them. CDR3 length: 11 amino acids. CDR3 sequence reads: CASSPRVGQYF. The CDR3 nucleotides are TGTGCCAGCAGCCCCAGGGTGGGGCAGTACTTC.

The chain carries TRBV6-4 and TRBJ2-3; 9 positions match TRBD2. With 3 bases clipped from V and 4 bases from J, the junction kept 5 bases outside the gene matches. Germline CDR1 reads MRHNA; CDR2 reads SNTAGT. The CDR3 covers 15 residues. CDR3 region: CASSDSGSSADTQYF. In nucleotides, the CDR3 is TGTGCCAGCAGTGATAGCGGGAGTAGCGCAGATACGCAGTATTTT.

This chain uses TRBV12-3 or TRBV12-4 with TRBJ2-7; 7 nucleotides agree with TRBD1. V was clipped by 3 bases and J by 3 bases; unmatched bases: 2. This CDR3 has 13 residues. The CDR3, as DNA: TGTGCCAGCAGTTTGGGACAGTTCTACGAGCAGTACTTC. Translation gives CASSLGQFYEQYF.

The rearrangement links TRBV18 to TRBJ1-2; 9 bases match TRBD1. This CDR3 region has 14 residues. Germline V gene lookup returns CDR1 KGHSH and CDR2 LQKENI. Germline trimming cut 4 bases from V and 7 bases from J; bases unmatched to any gene: 7. The CDR3 nucleotides are TGTGCCAGCTCACAGGGACAGGGTGGGGCTGGCTACACCTTC. Translation gives CASSQGQGGAGYTF.

The genes are TRBV4-1 and TRBJ2-1, with D possibly matching TRBD2 (7 bases). The V end lost 0 bases, the J end lost 6 bases, and 9 bases lay between the germline ends. Germline V gene lookup returns CDR1 MGHRA and CDR2 YSYEKL. The CDR3 is 14 amino acids. The CDR3 here is CASSQEGGPNEQFF. CDR3 coding DNA: TGCGCCAGCAGCCAAGAGGGGGGGCCCAATGAGCAGTTCTTC.